The 26 T cell receptor beta chains in this list originate from one sample, sequenced in a study of T cells in Graves' hyperthyroidism and ophthalmopathy. Amplified TCR beta CDR3 regions derived from RNA transcripts. HTBI primers were employed in a first-round RT-PCR of the TCR CDR3. One entry per CDR3 protein results from TCRdb running MiXCR on the multiplex PCR reads. Of roughly 510,000 distinct CDR3 sequences listed, over 35% are singletons. The sequenced sample consisted of peripheral blood or thyroid tissue (not recorded which). These receptors were collected from an adult woman with Graves' disease, either hyperthyroidism or ophthalmopathy (not recorded which).

The chain recombines TRBV7-2 with TRBJ2-2; TRBD2 agrees at 13 bases. Germline V gives CDR1 SGHTA, CDR2 FQGNSA. Trimming removed 3 bases from V and 7 bases from J; junction bases left unmatched: 8. CDR3 length: 17 residues. Written as DNA, the CDR3 is TGTGCCAGCAGCTTCAGCGGACTAGCGGGAGTTGTCGGGGAGCTGTTTTTT. Translated, it gives CASSFSGLAGVVGELFF.

This clonotype was counted once. The conserved phenylalanine or tryptophan normally closing the CDR3 is absent here, so this likely arose from a read error. V usage is TRBV19 and J usage is TRBJ1-1; weak D call: TRBD1 (6 bases). V lost 10 bases and J 5 bases, leaving 17 bases between the germline ends. This CDR3 region has 13 residues. Germline V lookup: CDR1 LNHDA, CDR2 SQIVND (reference sequence). CDR3 nucleotides: TGTGCCACTAGATACGACAGGTATACTGAAGCTTTCCTT. It codes for CATRYDRYTEAFL.

There are many counts of this clonotype. As DNA, the CDR3 is TGTGCCAGCAGCTTCCCGGGGCTTGAAGCTTTCTTT. This translates into CASSFPGLEAFF. V is TRBV11-2 and J is TRBJ1-1; D might be TRBD1 (5 bases). CDR3 length: 12 residues. V was shortened by 3 bases and J by 7 bases, with 9 bases between the two germline ends. Germline lookup yields CDR1 SGHAT and CDR2 FQNNGV.

This chain connects TRBV5-5 to TRBJ1-1; TRBD1 matches at 7 bases. Per the germline V gene, CDR1 is SGHKS and CDR2 is YYEKEE (reference sequence). This CDR3 has 14 amino acids. V dropped 4 bases and J dropped 3; count of bases not matched to a gene: 6. The CDR3: CASSLQTGHTEAFF. The CDR3 DNA is TGTGCCAGCAGCCTCCAGACAGGGCACACTGAAGCTTTCTTT.

The rearrangement uses TRBV24-1 and TRBJ1-2; D not certain. V was clipped by 5 bases and J by 0 bases, with 18 bases between them. In germline, CDR1 is KGHDR, CDR2 SFDVKD. The CDR3 spans 17 residues. The CDR3 region is CATSASSGQTSNYGYTF. The CDR3 DNA sequence: TGTGCCACCAGTGCCAGCTCCGGCCAAACTTCTAACTATGGCTACACCTTC.

The chain employs TRBV29-1 and TRBJ1-1; no definite D call. The germline gives CDR1 SQVTM, CDR2 ANQGSEA. The CDR3 extends over 12 amino acids. V lost 7 bases and J 11 bases, leaving 20 bases between the germline ends. This chain's CDR3 is CSAQDGRPGAFF. DNA of the CDR3: TGCAGCGCCCAGGACGGCCGCCCGGGGGCTTTCTTT.

In its sample, this clonotype was seen once. The J gene is TRBJ2-2, the V gene TRBV14; D is possibly TRBD1 (7 bases). The CDR3 is made up of 16 amino acids. Germline assignment: CDR1 SGHDN and CDR2 FVKESK. V was shortened by 3 bases and J by 3 bases, with 14 bases between the two germline ends. As DNA, the CDR3 is TGTGCCAGCAGCCATCTGCGGGACAGCTACACCGGGGAGCTGTTTTTT. This encodes CASSHLRDSYTGELFF.

This chain uses TRBV7-6 with TRBJ1-5; TRBD1 is a possible D gene (6 bases). With 4 bases removed from V and 5 bases from J, the gap between germline ends came to 18 bases. This CDR3 contains 16 residues. Germline CDR1 and CDR2: SGHVS and FNYEAQ. The CDR3 coding sequence is TGTGCCAGCAGCTCTTTAGTAGGGGGGCGCGATCAGCCCCAGCATTTT. It specifies CASSSLVGGRDQPQHF.

Ten or more counts support this clonotype. The V call is TRBV7-9, the J call TRBJ2-2; maybe TRBD2 (6 bases). This CDR3 region has 14 residues. The V gene's germline CDR1 is SEHNR and CDR2 FQNEAQ (reference sequence). Trimming removed 3 bases at V and 3 bases at J, with 8 bases between. The CDR3 coding sequence is TGTGCCAGCAGCTTGGGACTTTACACCGGGGAGCTGTTTTTT. Encoded protein: CASSLGLYTGELFF.

The rearrangement uses TRBV13 and TRBJ2-7; D gene unclear. The length of the CDR3 is 15 residues. Trimming removed 5 bases from V and 3 bases from J, with 17 bases in between. Per germline, CDR1 PRHDT and CDR2 FYEKMQ (reference sequence). The DNA for the CDR3 is TGTGCCAGCAGCCCTGCCCCGGGCTCTCGCTACGAGCAGTACTTC. This encodes CASSPAPGSRYEQYF. The whole variable domain, remainder taken from reference TRBV13 and TRBJ2-7, is AAGVIQSPRHLIKEKRETATLKCYPIPRHDTVYWYQQGPGQDPQFLISFYEKMQSDKGSIPDRFSAQQFSDYHSELNMSSLELGDSALYFCASSPAPGSRYEQYFGPGTRLTVT.

The V gene is TRBV2, the J gene TRBJ1-3; D perhaps matches TRBD1 (5 bases). Germline V gene lookup returns CDR1 SNHLY and CDR2 FYNNEI. Between the trimmed V and J ends, which lost 3 bases and 0 bases, there was a span of 9 bases. The CDR3 runs 15 residues. CDR3 nucleotide sequence: TGTGCCAGCAGTGACAGGGCCCTCTCTGGAAACACCATATATTTT. It yields the protein CASSDRALSGNTIYF.

The CDR3 DNA reads TGCAGCGTTGAAGAAGAGTTGGCCGGGACAGGGGGCTCAGGCTACACCTTC. Translated: CSVEEELAGTGGSGYTF. The chain links TRBV29-1 to TRBJ1-2; TRBD1 agrees at 12 bases. Germline CDR1 and CDR2: SQVTM and ANQGSEA. This CDR3 comprises 17 residues. V was pared by 0 bases and J by 8 bases, with 13 bases of the junction left unmatched.

This sequence joins TRBV30 and TRBJ1-6, with a tentative D call TRBD1 (6 bases). The length of the CDR3 is 13 residues. Per germline, CDR1 GTSNPN and CDR2 SVGIG (reference sequence). Deletions cut 6 bases from V and 7 bases from J, with 13 bases between. CDR3 loop: CACLQGQNSPLHF. The CDR3 coding sequence is TGTGCCTGTCTTCAGGGGCAGAATTCACCCCTCCACTTT.

The J gene is TRBJ1-2, the V gene TRBV2, with D perhaps TRBD1 (5 bases). Germline V CDR1 and CDR2: SNHLY, FYNNEI. There are 15 residues in the CDR3. V was pared by 3 bases and J by 8 bases, with 19 bases between. The CDR3 region is CASSDGTRRRVGYTF. For the CDR3, the DNA is TGTGCCAGCAGTGACGGGACGCGGCGCCGGGTCGGCTACACCTTC.

The chain combines TRBV7-3 with TRBJ2-4, with TRBD2 as a possible D gene (7 bases). Germline loops: CDR1 SGHTA, CDR2 FQGTGA. Trimming removed 3 bases from V and 8 bases from J, with 14 bases in between. CDR3 size: 14 residues. CDR3 loop: CASSLRGGADIQYF. The CDR3 coding sequence is TGTGCCAGCAGCTTGAGGGGGGGCGCGGACATTCAGTACTTC.

V usage is TRBV15 and J usage is TRBJ1-3; no clear D gene. Trimming shortened V by 1 base and J by 2 bases, and 9 bases separated the two germline ends. Per germline, CDR1 LNHNV and CDR2 YYDKDF (reference sequence). The CDR3 covers 15 residues. The CDR3 protein is CATSRAMQAGNTIYF. CDR3 DNA sequence: TGTGCCACCAGCAGAGCAATGCAGGCTGGAAACACCATATATTTT.

The chain carries TRBV7-9 and TRBJ1-1; TRBD1 agrees at 7 bases. The CDR3 loop spans 15 amino acids. Germline CDR1 and CDR2: SEHNR and FQNEAQ (reference sequence). Unmatched junction bases numbered 12, after V lost 5 bases and J lost 6 bases. The CDR3 DNA sequence: TGTGCCAGCAGCCCAGGACGGGACAGTAAGGCTGAAGCTTTCTTT. Protein product: CASSPGRDSKAEAFF.

This clonotype was seen repeatedly, ten times or more. The J gene is TRBJ2-5, the V gene TRBV12-3 or TRBV12-4; possibly TRBD2 for D (5 bases). V dropped 2 bases and J dropped 5 bases, with 12 bases sitting between them. There are 14 residues in the CDR3. DNA of the CDR3: TGTGCCAGCAGTTTAACTAGTGAAGGGGAGACCCAGTACTTC. Its protein product is CASSLTSEGETQYF.

The chain couples TRBV29-1 to TRBJ2-5; a possible D gene is TRBD2 (7 bases). CDR3 length equals 14 residues. V gave up 7 bases and J gave up 5 bases, with 20 bases separating them. The germline V gene encodes CDR1 SQVTM and CDR2 ANQGSEA. CDR3 nucleotide sequence: TGCAGCGCTGGAGGAGGTGCGGGGGCTGAGACCCAGTACTTC. This gives the protein CSAGGGAGAETQYF.

This rearrangement joins TRBV10-3 to TRBJ1-6; 7 bases are a match to TRBD1. V dropped 5 bases and J dropped 13; count of bases not matched to a gene: 5. CDR1 and CDR2 from the germline V gene are ENHRY and SYGVKD. This CDR3 spans 12 amino acids. DNA for the CDR3: TGTGCCATCAGTAGGACAGGTGAGCCCCTCCACTTT. Amino acids: CAISRTGEPLHF.

The sample holds a few counts of this clonotype. V and J are TRBV7-3 and TRBJ1-1; D is ambiguous. CDR3 length: 14 amino acids. Germline assignment: CDR1 SGHTA and CDR2 FQGTGA. V was pared by 5 bases and J by 3 bases, with 13 bases between. CDR3 in DNA: TGTGCCAGCAGCCCCGCCGGTGGAGACACTGAAGCTTTCTTT. It is translated as CASSPAGGDTEAFF.

CDR3 nucleotides: TGTGCCAGCAGCTTCAAAGCGGGAGATGCGAATACGCAGTATTTT. Translating gives CASSFKAGDANTQYF. The V and J genes are TRBV7-2 and TRBJ2-3, with TRBD2 matching 8 bases. Germline assignment: CDR1 SGHTA and CDR2 FQGNSA. Trimming removed 3 bases from V and 7 bases from J; junction bases left unmatched: 9. CDR3 length equals 15 residues.

This clonotype was seen a few times. The chain is built from TRBV29-1 and TRBJ2-5; TRBD2 matches 12 bases. The V gene end was trimmed by 0 bases and the J gene end by 4 bases; junction bases not matched to a gene: 3. This CDR3 region has 15 residues. The V gene's germline CDR1 is SQVTM and CDR2 ANQGSEA. Written as DNA, the CDR3 is TGCAGCGTTGAAGACATGACTAGCGGGAGAGAGACCCAGTACTTC. Translating it yields CSVEDMTSGRETQYF.

This clonotype occurred a few times. The V and J genes are TRBV7-6 and TRBJ2-2; TRBD1 or TRBD2 may be the D gene (5 bases each). V was shortened by 5 bases and J by 5 bases, with 12 bases between the two germline ends. The CDR3 has 14 amino acids. Germline assignment: CDR1 SGHVS and CDR2 FNYEAQ. CDR3 sequence reads: CASSSLRGTGELFF. The CDR3 bases are TGTGCCAGCAGCAGTTTGAGGGGTACCGGGGAGCTGTTTTTT.

This clonotype was found a few times. V gene TRBV28 combines with J gene TRBJ2-7, with 9 positions matching TRBD2. This CDR3 contains 15 residues. Trimming at V came to 4 bases and at J to 5 bases, leaving 9 bases not matched to a gene. Germline V lookup: CDR1 MDHEN, CDR2 SYDVKM. CDR3 in amino acids: CASSSPAGTSHEQYF. The CDR3 coding sequence is TGTGCCAGCAGTTCCCCGGCCGGGACTAGCCACGAGCAGTACTTC. The entire variable domain, with the rest obtained from reference TRBV28 and TRBJ2-7, is as follows: DVKVTQSSRYLVKRTGEKVFLECVQDMDHENMFWYRQDPGLGLRLIYFSYDVKMKEKGDIPEGYSVSREKKERFSLILESASTNQTSMYLCASSSPAGTSHEQYFGPGTRLTVT.

This clonotype was seen a few times. The chain is built from TRBV7-2 and TRBJ2-7; 9 positions match TRBD2. This CDR3 region has 13 residues. The germline V gene encodes CDR1 SGHTA and CDR2 FQGNSA. The junction had 11 bases not matched to a gene; V was cut back by 11 bases and J by 6 bases. The CDR3: CACAPWREGEQYF. The CDR3, as DNA: TGTGCCTGCGCCCCTTGGCGGGAGGGCGAGCAGTACTTC.